These 25 T cell receptor beta chains came from one sample sequenced in a study of T cell changes during pregnancy in multiple sclerosis. The repertoire was sequenced with immunoSEQ multiplex PCR; TCRdb's copy has only in-frame clones and lacks some. The sample includes approximately 63,000 clones, 90% to 95% of them seen just once. This specimen was peripheral blood, taken after pregnancy. Receptors originate from a female donor in good health, enrolled as a control in a pregnancy study.

The chain carries TRBV4-2 and TRBJ2-1; TRBD2 is a possible D gene (6 bases). In germline, CDR1 is LGHNA, CDR2 YNFKEQ. This CDR3 is 15 amino acids long. The V gene lost 4 bases and the J gene lost 7 bases, with 17 bases spanning the gap. This chain's CDR3 is CASSLTPGGTNEQFF. CDR3 nucleotides: TGTGCCAGCAGCCTGACCCCCGGGGGAACGAATGAGCAGTTCTTC.

This clone was seen a handful of times. V is TRBV7-2 and J is TRBJ1-5; D unclear. The CDR3 has 13 amino acids. The V gene lost 1 base and the J gene lost 3 bases, with 4 bases spanning the gap. CDR1 and CDR2 from the germline V gene are SGHTA and FQGNSA. The CDR3 DNA reads TGTGCCAGCAGCTTAGGTATCAATCAGCCCCAGCATTTT. Its translation is CASSLGINQPQHF.

The DNA of the CDR3 is TGTGCCAGCTCCCAGACAGGGGGGAACACTGAAGCTTTCTTT. Its translation is CASSQTGGNTEAFF. The V gene is TRBV4-2, the J gene TRBJ1-1; the match to TRBD1 covers 9 bases. The V and J ends lost 8 bases and 1 base, in that order; junction bases with no gene match: 5. Looked up from germline, CDR1 is LGHNA and CDR2 is YNFKEQ. This CDR3 comprises 14 residues.

The CDR3 region is CASSFSSRLGQGRNSPLHF. CDR3 nucleotides: TGTGCCAGCAGCTTCTCGTCTAGACTCGGACAGGGAAGGAATTCACCCCTCCACTTT. This chain connects TRBV7-8 to TRBJ1-6; the match to TRBD1 covers 8 bases. Germline V gene lookup returns CDR1 SGHVS and CDR2 FQNEAQ. V shed 3 bases and J 7 bases; nucleotides not matched to a gene: 17. The CDR3 has 19 amino acids.

This clone was seen only once. Here the CDR3 reads CAWKVPGLIYGYTF. In DNA, the CDR3 is TGTGCCTGGAAAGTCCCGGGACTTATTTATGGCTACACCTTC. This chain joins TRBV30 and TRBJ1-2, with D tentatively TRBD1 (5 bases). CDR1 and CDR2 (germline): GTSNPN, SVGIG (reference sequence). The CDR3 consists of 14 residues. Trimming pared 4 bases from V and 5 bases from J, leaving 17 bases between.

A remark on this clone: This CDR3 is also generated by other DNA sequences in the sample. This chain links TRBV9 with TRBJ1-5; a weak D match, TRBD1 (6 bases). Germline assignment: CDR1 SGDLS and CDR2 YYNGEE. V lost 2 bases, J lost 7 bases, and 10 bases lay in between. The CDR3 contains 13 residues. CDR3 sequence reads: CASSVAGEQPQHF. In DNA form, the CDR3 reads TGTGCCAGCAGCGTGGCAGGGGAGCAGCCCCAGCATTTT. Full variable domain (missing parts from reference TRBV9 and TRBJ1-5): DSGVTQTPKHLITATGQRVTLRCSPRSGDLSVYWYQQSLDQGLQFLIQYYNGEERAKGNILERFSAQQFPDLHSELNLSSLELGDSALYFCASSVAGEQPQHFGDGTRLSIL.

The chain has TRBV12-5 and TRBJ2-6; D not resolved. In germline, CDR1 is LGHNT, CDR2 FRNRAP. CDR3 length equals 16 residues. With 0 bases removed from V and 0 bases from J, the gap between germline ends came to 6 bases. The CDR3 sequence: CASGLVLGSGANVLTF. The CDR3 DNA sequence: TGTGCTAGTGGTTTGGTACTTGGCTCTGGGGCCAACGTCCTGACTTTC.

The V call is TRBV19, the J call TRBJ2-1; 7 bases line up with TRBD2. Germline V gives CDR1 LNHDA, CDR2 SQIVND (reference sequence). The V and J ends lost 3 bases and 8 bases, in that order; junction bases with no gene match: 7. The CDR3 is made up of 14 amino acids. The CDR3 sequence: CASSIRGGSHEQFF. The CDR3 DNA reads as TGTGCCAGTAGTATCCGGGGAGGGTCGCATGAGCAGTTCTTC.

This chain uses TRBV6-4 with TRBJ1-5; a possible D gene is TRBD1 (6 bases). V lost 5 bases and J lost 6, with 14 bases in between. Germline V lookup: CDR1 MRHNA, CDR2 SNTAGT. This CDR3 spans 14 amino acids. The DNA of the CDR3 is TGTGCCAGCAGTCGGGAAGGGGGAGCTCAGCCCCAGCATTTT. It specifies CASSREGGAQPQHF.

This chain joins TRBV4-3 and TRBJ2-5, with 7 bases matching TRBD1. The CDR3 is made up of 14 amino acids. J was trimmed by 5 bases and V by 4 bases; bases with no gene match: 7. CDR1 is LGHNA, CDR2 YSLEER, per germline. The CDR3 DNA sequence: TGCGCCAGCAGCCTACAGGGGCCTGGGGAGACCCAGTACTTC. It encodes CASSLQGPGETQYF.

This chain uses TRBV5-1 with TRBJ2-4, with a tentative D call TRBD2 (6 bases). Per germline, CDR1 SGHRS and CDR2 YFSETQ. The CDR3 consists of 15 residues. Trimming shortened V by 4 bases and J by 6 bases, and 17 bases separated the two germline ends. In DNA form, the CDR3 reads TGCGCCAGCAGCCCTAGGACTTTGGGGGGAAACATTCAGTACTTC. Translated: CASSPRTLGGNIQYF.

This clone has a single count. V usage is TRBV5-1 and J usage is TRBJ1-4; the match to TRBD1 covers 7 bases. J gave up 4 bases and V 4 bases, and 4 bases lay outside the gene matches. The CDR3 totals 14 residues. Germline V gene data show CDR1 as SGHRS and CDR2 as YFSETQ. CDR3 bases: TGCGCCAGCAGCAACAGGGGTGTTAATGAAAAACTGTTTTTT. Protein sequence: CASSNRGVNEKLFF.

This CDR3 reads CASTLRGQRNSPLHF. DNA of the CDR3: TGTGCCAGCACCCTGCGGGGGCAGCGTAATTCACCCCTCCACTTT. The rearrangement joins TRBV7-2 to TRBJ1-6, with D tentatively TRBD1 (6 bases). CDR1 is SGHTA, CDR2 FQGNSA, per germline. V was trimmed by 7 bases and J by 6 bases, leaving 16 bases between them. The CDR3 runs to 15 residues.

The rearrangement joins TRBV5-1 to TRBJ2-3; maybe TRBD1 (5 bases). The V gene lost 0 bases and the J gene lost 2 bases, with 13 bases spanning the gap. Germline CDR1 reads SGHRS; CDR2 reads YFSETQ. The CDR3 covers 16 residues. In nucleotides, the CDR3 is TGCGCCAGCAGCTTGGCAGTGGGGCAAAACACAGATACGCAGTATTTT. Its protein is CASSLAVGQNTDTQYF.

This clone turned up a few times. The rearrangement links TRBV13 to TRBJ2-7; 8 bases fit TRBD2. The V segment lost 10 bases and the J segment 0 bases; nucleotides outside the gene matches: 8. The CDR3 sequence is 14 residues long. The V gene's germline CDR1 is PRHDT and CDR2 FYEKMQ (reference sequence). In DNA form, the CDR3 reads TGTGCCACTACGAAGCGGGGGAGCTCCTACGAGCAGTACTTC. Its translation is CATTKRGSSYEQYF.

CDR3 DNA sequence: TGTGCCAGCACTGGGGCTGGTAGCAATCAGCCCCAGCATTTT. It specifies CASTGAGSNQPQHF. V and J are TRBV6-5 and TRBJ1-5; tentatively, D is TRBD1 (5 bases). This CDR3 has 14 residues. Germline V CDR1 and CDR2: MNHEY, SVGAGI. The ends were cut back, 7 bases at V and 0 bases at J, with 10 bases in the middle.

V gene TRBV6-5 combines with J gene TRBJ1-1; D call uncertain. CDR1 is MNHEY and CDR2 is SVGAGI in the germline V gene. This CDR3 spans 15 amino acids. V lost 5 bases and J 1 base, leaving 14 bases between the germline ends. The CDR3 DNA reads TGTGCCAGCAGTCGACCGAATAGAGGGAACACTGAAGCTTTCTTT. It yields the protein CASSRPNRGNTEAFF.

V and J are TRBV21-1 and TRBJ1-2; the table's D call of TRBD1 was not tested on the DNA. TRBV21-1 is termed a pseudogene. The CDR3 length is 14 residues. CDR3 residues: CASRGQGANYGYTF. CDR3 sequence (DNA): TGTGCCAGCAGGGGACAGGGGGCTAACTATGGCTACACCTTC.

V gene TRBV19 combines with J gene TRBJ1-1; perhaps TRBD1 as D (5 bases). V was trimmed by 9 bases and J by 6 bases, leaving 23 bases between them. The CDR3 consists of 15 residues. Germline V gives CDR1 LNHDA, CDR2 SQIVND (reference sequence). DNA for the CDR3: TGTGCCAGCCACTATCGGGGGGGGGTCCGGGCTGAAGCTTTCTTT. As protein: CASHYRGGVRAEAFF.

J is TRBJ1-2 and V is TRBV30, with D uncertain. Germline CDR1 and CDR2: GTSNPN and SVGIG (reference sequence). This CDR3 has 14 residues. V was trimmed by 5 bases and J by 2 bases, leaving 15 bases between them. The CDR3 nucleotides are TGTGCCTGGCCCTTGGAGCTTAGAAACTATGGCTACACCTTC. It codes for CAWPLELRNYGYTF.

The genes are TRBV18 and TRBJ1-1; 7 bases map to TRBD1. V shed 6 bases and J 0 bases; nucleotides not matched to a gene: 10. Germline assignment: CDR1 KGHSH and CDR2 LQKENI. CDR3 length: 16 residues. The CDR3 is CASSVGQSNLNTEAFF. The CDR3 DNA sequence: TGTGCCAGCTCCGTGGGACAGTCCAATCTGAACACTGAAGCTTTCTTT.

V and J are TRBV7-2 and TRBJ1-1, with TRBD1 matching over 9 bases. Trimming removed 1 base from V and 3 bases from J; junction bases left unmatched: 0. The CDR3 is 14 residues long. CDR1 is SGHTA, CDR2 FQGNSA, per germline. CDR3 DNA: TGTGCCAGCAGCTTAGGGGACAGGGACACTGAAGCTTTCTTT. Protein sequence: CASSLGDRDTEAFF.

CDR3 sequence: CASSLATGTGNEKLFF. The CDR3 coding sequence is TGCGCCAGCAGCTTGGCTACCGGGACAGGCAATGAAAAACTGTTTTTT. The V and J genes are TRBV5-1 and TRBJ1-4, with TRBD1 identical over 8 bases. CDR3 length: 16 amino acids. Germline CDR1 is SGHRS and CDR2 is YFSETQ. Germline trimming cut 0 bases from V and 5 bases from J; bases unmatched to any gene: 6.

CDR3 sequence reads: CASCTTQGFSTEAFF. CDR3 DNA sequence: TGTGCCAGTTGTACGACCCAGGGTTTTTCGACTGAAGCTTTCTTT. The chain has TRBV19 and TRBJ1-1, with a weak D call TRBD1 (5 bases). In germline, CDR1 is LNHDA, CDR2 SQIVND (reference sequence). The CDR3 spans 15 residues. Trimming took 8 bases from V and 5 from J, leaving 21 bases between them.

V and J are TRBV4-1 and TRBJ1-1; D perhaps matches TRBD1 (5 bases). V lost 1 base and J lost 3, with 12 bases in between. The CDR3 covers 15 residues. Per germline, CDR1 MGHRA and CDR2 YSYEKL. The CDR3 spells CASSQVGLGDTEAFF. The CDR3 nucleotides are TGCGCCAGCAGCCAAGTGGGGCTTGGGGACACTGAAGCTTTCTTT.